The rows below give T cell receptor beta chains drawn from one sample of a study of CD8+CD57+ T cells in acquired aplastic anemia. TCRdb re-called the reads through MiXCR, storing one row per CDR3 protein. The sample holds a few hundred thousand distinct CDR3 sequences, about 56% seen once. Sequencing was performed on sorted CD4+, CD8+, or CD8+CD57+ T cells (not recorded which) from PBMCs. These receptors originate from a human donor with severe aplastic anemia or a healthy control (not recorded which). Both conserved end residues are part of each CDR3. Fields, in order: CDR3 protein, CDR3 DNA, clone size, J gene, D gene, V gene. The D gene is left open where the match is weak. Clone sizes are given selectively: once, few, many, or a class where the clone is expanded.

cdr3_aa: CASNPTVQMGEQYF
cdr3_nt: TGCGCCAGCAACCCGACAGTGCAGATGGGCGAGCAGTACTTC
clone_size: few
j_call: TRBJ2-7
d_call: .
v_call: TRBV5-1

cdr3_aa: CASSIKGLASGELFF
cdr3_nt: TGTGCCAGTAGTATAAAAGGACTAGCCTCCGGGGAGCTGTTTTTT
clone_size: .
j_call: TRBJ2-2
d_call: TRBD2
v_call: TRBV19

cdr3_aa: CASSVRGGAGAQYF
cdr3_nt: TGTGCCAGCAGCGTACGGGGGGGCGCCGGGGCCCAGTACTTC
clone_size: many
j_call: TRBJ2-5
d_call: TRBD2
v_call: TRBV9

cdr3_aa: CASQKTTGTGIEQYF
cdr3_nt: TGTGCCAGCCAAAAGACAACCGGGACAGGGATCGAGCAGTACTTC
clone_size: many
j_call: TRBJ2-7
d_call: TRBD1
v_call: TRBV6-1

cdr3_aa: CASSIFIKSSGNTIYF
cdr3_nt: TGTGCCAGTAGTATCTTTATAAAGAGCTCTGGAAACACCATATATTTT
clone_size: once
j_call: TRBJ1-3
d_call: .
v_call: TRBV19

cdr3_aa: CASSTTSGEQFF
cdr3_nt: TGTGCCAGCAGCACCACTAGCGGGGAGCAGTTCTTC
clone_size: .
j_call: TRBJ2-1
d_call: TRBD2
v_call: TRBV12-3/TRBV12-4

cdr3_aa: CASSLASGGAYGYTF
cdr3_nt: TGTGCCAGCAGCTTAGCGTCGGGGGGCGCGTATGGCTACACCTTC
clone_size: .
j_call: TRBJ1-2
d_call: .
v_call: TRBV7-3

cdr3_aa: CASSRPGLAGTTDTQYF
cdr3_nt: TGTGCCAGCAGCCGCCCGGGACTAGCGGGAACCACAGATACGCAGTATTTT
clone_size: many
j_call: TRBJ2-3
d_call: TRBD2
v_call: TRBV11-2

cdr3_aa: CSAKIGTTVNTEAFF
cdr3_nt: TGCAGTGCTAAGATAGGTACAACAGTAAACACTGAAGCTTTCTTT
clone_size: .
j_call: TRBJ1-1
d_call: .
v_call: TRBV20-1

cdr3_aa: CASGPGTGAYEQYF
cdr3_nt: TGTGCCAGCGGTCCCGGGACAGGGGCCTACGAGCAGTACTTC
clone_size: .
j_call: TRBJ2-7
d_call: TRBD1
v_call: TRBV2

cdr3_aa: CASSRADTQYF
cdr3_nt: TGCGCCAGCAGTAGAGCAGATACGCAGTATTTT
clone_size: .
j_call: TRBJ2-3
d_call: .
v_call: TRBV10-2

cdr3_aa: CASSAEAIGNHGCTF
cdr3_nt: TGTGCCAGCAGTGCCGAGGCCATAGGAAATCATGGCTGCACCTTC
clone_size: .
j_call: TRBJ1-2
d_call: .
v_call: TRBV2

cdr3_aa: CASRGLGQGGNQPQHF
cdr3_nt: TGTGCCAGTAGAGGGTTGGGGCAGGGGGGAAATCAGCCCCAGCATTTT
clone_size: .
j_call: TRBJ1-5
d_call: TRBD1
v_call: TRBV12-3/TRBV12-4

cdr3_aa: CASSPELQGTQYF
cdr3_nt: TGTGCCAGCAGCCCCGAACTCCAAGGGACCCAGTACTTC
clone_size: .
j_call: TRBJ2-5
d_call: .
v_call: TRBV7-7

cdr3_aa: CATTGGGRNSPLHF
cdr3_nt: TGTGCCACTACAGGGGGCGGTCGGAATTCACCCCTCCACTTT
clone_size: .
j_call: TRBJ1-6
d_call: TRBD1
v_call: TRBV25-1

cdr3_aa: CASNRQGVFFGDSPLHF
cdr3_nt: TGTGCCAGCAACCGACAGGGGGTCTTCTTTGGGGATTCACCCCTCCACTTT
clone_size: .
j_call: TRBJ1-6
d_call: TRBD1
v_call: TRBV9

cdr3_aa: CASTQHLFIGEQYF
cdr3_nt: TGTGCCAGCACCCAACATTTATTCATCGGCGAGCAGTACTTC
clone_size: .
j_call: TRBJ2-7
d_call: .
v_call: TRBV28

cdr3_aa: CASSLGRRLAGEVADTQYF
cdr3_nt: TGTGCCAGCAGCTTAGGTCGTCGACTAGCGGGGGAAGTAGCAGATACGCAGTATTTT
clone_size: .
j_call: TRBJ2-3
d_call: TRBD2
v_call: TRBV7-2

cdr3_aa: CASSDDLQGLAQETQYF
cdr3_nt: TGTGCCAGCAGCGATGATTTACAGGGACTAGCTCAAGAGACCCAGTACTTC
clone_size: once
j_call: TRBJ2-5
d_call: TRBD2
v_call: TRBV7-9

cdr3_aa: CASSLRTGENRNEQFF
cdr3_nt: TGTGCCAGTAGTCTTCGGACAGGGGAAAATAGGAATGAGCAGTTCTTC
clone_size: once
j_call: TRBJ2-1
d_call: TRBD1
v_call: TRBV19

cdr3_aa: CASRGRRDTQYF
cdr3_nt: TGTGCCAGCAGGGGTAGGAGAGATACGCAGTATTTT
clone_size: .
j_call: TRBJ2-3
d_call: .
v_call: TRBV27

cdr3_aa: CARNMEGINSPLHF
cdr3_nt: TGTGCCAGAAACATGGAGGGAATTAATTCACCCCTCCACTTT
clone_size: .
j_call: TRBJ1-6
d_call: .
v_call: TRBV9